These 19 T cell receptor beta chains were sequenced from one sample in a study of blood T cell repertoires in COVID-19. Generated by immunoSEQ multiplex PCR, the TCRdb table keeps only in-frame clones and is missing some. The sample gives 55,000 to 70,000 clones, about 85% of which show up once; more than 7% is in the top ten. The sequenced sample consisted of peripheral blood. The receptor set was obtained from a woman between 65 and 79 years old with active COVID-19.

The V call is TRBV4-2, the J call TRBJ2-5, with D possibly matching TRBD1 (6 bases). Germline CDR1 and CDR2: LGHNA and YNFKEQ. The CDR3 is made up of 13 amino acids. Trimming removed 0 bases at V and 14 bases at J, with 16 bases between. For the CDR3, the DNA is TGTGCCAGCAGCCAAGATGAGGGACAAAGACTTTACTTC. Its translation: CASSQDEGQRLYF.

J is TRBJ1-5 and V is TRBV4-1, with a weak D call TRBD1 (5 bases). The CDR3 contains 18 residues. Trimming stripped 1 base from V and 0 bases from J, with 16 bases between. Germline values: CDR1 MGHRA, CDR2 YSYEKL. Written as DNA, the CDR3 is TGCGCCAGCAGCCAAGGGATCCAGGGCCCGCATAGCAATCAGCCCCAGCATTTT. Encoded protein: CASSQGIQGPHSNQPQHF.

V usage is TRBV2 and J usage is TRBJ1-5, with D possibly matching TRBD1 (5 bases). Trimming took 6 bases from V and 7 from J, leaving 16 bases between them. Germline CDR1 is SNHLY and CDR2 is FYNNEI. The CDR3 covers 14 residues. DNA of the CDR3: TGTGCCAGCAGCAAATCTTTGGGGGGACAGCCCCAGCATTTT. Encoded protein: CASSKSLGGQPQHF.

The J gene is TRBJ1-2, the V gene TRBV5-6; 7 nucleotides line up with TRBD1. The CDR3 is 15 amino acids. Germline lookup yields CDR1 SGHDT and CDR2 YYEEEE. The ends lost 4 bases at V and 2 bases at J; junction bases unmatched: 8. CDR3 DNA sequence: TGTGCCAGCAGCAGACCGGTGACAGGGAACTATGGCTACACCTTC. Translating gives CASSRPVTGNYGYTF. Filled out from reference TRBV5-6 and TRBJ1-2, the complete variable domain reads DAGVTQSPTHLIKTRGQQVTLRCSPKSGHDTVSWYQQALGQGPQFIFQYYEEEERQRGNFPDRFSGHQFPNYSSELNVNALLLGDSALYLCASSRPVTGNYGYTFGSGTRLTVV.

The chain employs TRBV15 and TRBJ2-3, with a possible D match to TRBD1 (6 bases). The CDR3 extends over 13 amino acids. Germline V lookup: CDR1 LNHNV, CDR2 YYDKDF (reference sequence). Trimming pared 0 bases from V and 10 bases from J, leaving 11 bases between. The CDR3 DNA reads TGTGCCACCAGCAGAGATCTCGAGGGGGCGCAGTATTTT. Translating gives CATSRDLEGAQYF.

This rearrangement joins TRBV28 to TRBJ1-5, with D maybe TRBD1 (6 bases). Germline V lookup: CDR1 MDHEN, CDR2 SYDVKM. The CDR3 runs 15 residues. V lost 5 bases and J lost 2, with 13 bases in between. The CDR3, as DNA: TGTGCCAGCAGTCCCGGGGGGCCAGGCAATCAGCCCCAGCATTTT. As protein: CASSPGGPGNQPQHF.

Concerning this clone: Compared with germline, one end of the junction differs, possibly owing to a read error. The V call is TRBV7-7, the J call TRBJ2-3, with 7 bases aligning to TRBD2. CDR1 and CDR2 (germline): SSHAT, FNYEAQ (reference sequence). The CDR3 extends over 14 amino acids. The CDR3 sequence is CASSLAGQKDTQYF. For the CDR3, the DNA is TGTGCTAGCAGCTTAGCGGGCCAGAAAGATACGCAGTATTTT.

The V gene is TRBV6-4, the J gene TRBJ1-1; no firm D call. Between the trimmed V and J ends, which lost 6 bases and 6 bases, there was a span of 8 bases. This CDR3 comprises 11 residues. CDR1 and CDR2 from the germline V gene are MRHNA and SNTAGT. CDR3 residues: CASRALSEAFF. CDR3 coding DNA: TGTGCCAGCAGGGCCCTTTCTGAAGCTTTCTTT.

V usage is TRBV28 and J usage is TRBJ2-7; 12 bases match TRBD2. The CDR3 consists of 15 residues. CDR1 is MDHEN and CDR2 is SYDVKM in the germline V gene. The V and J ends lost 4 bases and 7 bases, in that order; junction bases with no gene match: 8. CDR3 amino acids: CASSSPSGRAREQYF. The CDR3 DNA is TGTGCCAGCAGTTCCCCTAGCGGGAGGGCCAGGGAGCAGTACTTC.

V usage is TRBV5-1 and J usage is TRBJ2-3; D not certain. V was trimmed by 4 bases and J by 0 bases, leaving 12 bases between them. Germline V gene data show CDR1 as SGHRS and CDR2 as YFSETQ. This CDR3 region has 15 residues. CDR3 DNA: TGCGCCAGCAGCCTCCAGGATATCAGCACAGATACGCAGTATTTT. This sequence encodes CASSLQDISTDTQYF.

The CDR3 bases are TGTGCCAGCAGGGAGGGCTATGGCTACACCTTC. This translates into CASREGYGYTF. The rearrangement links TRBV6-6 to TRBJ1-2; D call uncertain. The CDR3 is 11 amino acids. Between the trimmed V and J ends, which lost 6 bases and 4 bases, there was a span of 6 bases. CDR1 and CDR2 from the germline V gene are MNHNY and SVGAGI (reference sequence).

The V gene is TRBV15, the J gene TRBJ2-1, with 11 bases fitting TRBD2. The CDR3 length is 17 residues. The junction had 10 bases not matched to a gene; V was cut back by 0 bases and J by 9 bases. Germline V gene sequence: CDR1 LNHNV, CDR2 YYDKDF (reference sequence). DNA of the CDR3: TGTGCCACCAGCAGAGATCTTAGTAGCGGGAGGGCCGGTGAGCAGTTCTTC. This sequence encodes CATSRDLSSGRAGEQFF.

The chain has TRBV10-1 and TRBJ2-1, with a possible D match to TRBD1 (6 bases). The V and J ends lost 0 bases and 7 bases respectively, with 7 bases between them. Germline-derived CDR1 and CDR2 are WNHNN and SYGVQD (reference sequence). This CDR3 has 13 amino acids. The CDR3 nucleotides read TGCGCCAGCAGTGAGTCGGGGGCGAATGAGCAGTTCTTC. Translating it yields CASSESGANEQFF.

The chain recombines TRBV6-1 with TRBJ2-1; possible D gene TRBD2, 6 bases. The CDR3 is 15 amino acids. Germline V gene lookup returns CDR1 MNHNS and CDR2 SASEGT. V was cut by 2 bases and J by 4 bases, with 12 bases left in between. CDR3 sequence (DNA): TGTGCCAGCAGTGAATGGTGGGAGGCTTACAATGAGCAGTTCTTC. This codes for CASSEWWEAYNEQFF.

This chain uses TRBV20-1 with TRBJ2-3, with a possible D match to TRBD2 (6 bases). Germline-derived CDR1 and CDR2 are DFQATT and SNEGSKA (reference sequence). This CDR3 region has 16 residues. Trimming removed 3 bases from V and 3 bases from J, with 19 bases in between. CDR3 nucleotide sequence: TGCAGTGCTAGTAAGCCGGACTACTTAATGACAGATACGCAGTATTTT. It is translated as CSASKPDYLMTDTQYF.

The V call is TRBV5-1, the J call TRBJ2-1; tentative D call: TRBD2 (6 bases). The V end lost 4 bases, the J end lost 2 bases, and 16 bases lay between the germline ends. CDR1 SGHRS and CDR2 YFSETQ come from the germline V gene. The CDR3 is made up of 16 amino acids. DNA of the CDR3: TGCGCCAGCAGCCCGGAGGCGGGAAAAACCTACAATGAGCAGTTCTTC. Translation: CASSPEAGKTYNEQFF.

The rearrangement links TRBV6-4 to TRBJ2-3, with 10 nucleotides matching TRBD1. The germline CDR1 and CDR2 sequences are MRHNA and SNTAGT. With 0 bases clipped from V and 6 bases from J, the junction kept 12 bases outside the gene matches. The CDR3 loop spans 18 amino acids. The CDR3 spells CASSDSILPGQGRDTQYF. For the CDR3, the DNA is TGTGCCAGCAGTGACTCGATTCTTCCGGGACAGGGGCGGGATACGCAGTATTTT.

The chain recombines TRBV11-2 with TRBJ2-7, with TRBD2 as a possible D gene (5 bases). Trimming removed 5 bases at V and 6 bases at J, with 17 bases between. Germline CDR1 reads SGHAT; CDR2 reads FQNNGV. The CDR3 has 14 amino acids. The chain's CDR3 is CASSPHWQAGEQYF. CDR3 coding DNA: TGTGCCAGCAGCCCCCACTGGCAGGCGGGCGAGCAGTACTTC.

The chain has TRBV6-7 and TRBJ1-1; the match to TRBD1 covers 7 bases. TRBV6-7 is sorted into the ORF group, with uncertain function. The CDR3 consists of 14 residues. V shed 7 bases, J shed 5 bases, and the junction held 10 bases outside the gene matches. The CDR3 region is CASIVTGIETEAFF. Written as DNA, the CDR3 is TGTGCCAGCATAGTGACAGGGATAGAAACTGAAGCTTTCTTT.